This T cell receptor (beta chain) originates from a study of a mutant IDH1 vaccine in newly diagnosed glioma. Time point indicated: week 35, safety follow-up. Doses of 300 ug of mutant IDH1 20-mer peptide were given with topical imiquimod. Points on this clone: Its cognate antigen is unknown.

Germline V gives CDR1 MNHEY, CDR2 SMNVEV (reference sequence). Trimming removed 6 bases at V and 1 base at J, with 10 bases between. The CDR3 covers 13 residues. Method: immunoSEQ multiplex PCR; TCRdb's copy keeps in-frame clones and lacks some. The sample holds approximately 31,000 clones, approximately 82% seen once. This specimen was PBMCs, taken from a glioma patient whose treatment included an IDH1 peptide vaccine. The chain combines TRBV27 with TRBJ2-7; the D is unclear. The source of this sequence is a woman aged 18 to 35 with glioma. The CDR3 DNA is TGTGCCAGCAGACCAGTGGGGTCCTACGAGCAGTACTTC. Translating gives CASRPVGSYEQYF.